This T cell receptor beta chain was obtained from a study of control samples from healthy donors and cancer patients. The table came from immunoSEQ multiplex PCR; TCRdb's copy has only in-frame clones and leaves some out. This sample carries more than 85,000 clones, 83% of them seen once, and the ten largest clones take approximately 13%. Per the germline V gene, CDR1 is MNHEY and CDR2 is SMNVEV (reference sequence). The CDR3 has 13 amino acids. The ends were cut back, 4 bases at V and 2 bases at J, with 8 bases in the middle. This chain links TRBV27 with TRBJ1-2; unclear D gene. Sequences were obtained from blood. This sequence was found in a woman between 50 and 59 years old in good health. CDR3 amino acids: CASSSAGNYGYTF. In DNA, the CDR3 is TGTGCCAGCAGTTCGGCGGGAAACTATGGCTACACCTTC.